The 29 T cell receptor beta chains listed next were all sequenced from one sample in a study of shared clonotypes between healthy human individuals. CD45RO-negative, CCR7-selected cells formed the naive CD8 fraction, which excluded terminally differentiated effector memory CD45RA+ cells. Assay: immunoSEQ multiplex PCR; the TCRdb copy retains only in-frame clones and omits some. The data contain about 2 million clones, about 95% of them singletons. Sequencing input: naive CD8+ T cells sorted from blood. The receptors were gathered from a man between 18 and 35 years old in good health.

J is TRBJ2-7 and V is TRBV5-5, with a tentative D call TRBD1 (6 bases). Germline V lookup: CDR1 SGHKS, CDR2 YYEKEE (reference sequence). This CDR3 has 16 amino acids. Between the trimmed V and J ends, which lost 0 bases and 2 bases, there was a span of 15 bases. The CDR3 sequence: CASSLVRTEGPYEQYF. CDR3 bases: TGTGCCAGCAGCTTGGTGCGGACAGAAGGCCCCTACGAGCAGTACTTC.

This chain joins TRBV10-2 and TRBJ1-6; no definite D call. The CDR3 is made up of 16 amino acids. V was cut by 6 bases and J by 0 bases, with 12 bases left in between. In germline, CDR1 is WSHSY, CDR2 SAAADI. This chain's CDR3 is CASSSDADSYNSPLHF. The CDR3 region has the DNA TGCGCCAGCAGCTCGGACGCCGACTCCTATAATTCACCCCTCCACTTT.

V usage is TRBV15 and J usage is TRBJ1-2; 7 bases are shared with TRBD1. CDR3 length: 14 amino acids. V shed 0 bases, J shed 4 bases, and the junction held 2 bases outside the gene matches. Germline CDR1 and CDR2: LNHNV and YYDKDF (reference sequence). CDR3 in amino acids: CATSRDRTGYGYTF. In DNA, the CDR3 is TGTGCCACCAGCAGAGACCGGACAGGCTATGGCTACACCTTC.

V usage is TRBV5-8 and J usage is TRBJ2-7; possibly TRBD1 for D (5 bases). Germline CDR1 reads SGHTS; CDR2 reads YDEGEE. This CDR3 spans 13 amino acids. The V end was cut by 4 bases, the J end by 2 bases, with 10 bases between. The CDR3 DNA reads TGTGCCAGCAGCCTAGGACACCCCTACGAGCAGTACTTC. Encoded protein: CASSLGHPYEQYF.

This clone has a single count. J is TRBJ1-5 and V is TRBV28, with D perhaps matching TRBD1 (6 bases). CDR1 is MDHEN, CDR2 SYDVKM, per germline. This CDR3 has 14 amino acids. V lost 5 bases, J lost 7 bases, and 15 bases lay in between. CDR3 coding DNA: TGTGCCAGCAGTCCGGGACAAGACATCCAGCCCCAGCATTTT. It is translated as CASSPGQDIQPQHF.

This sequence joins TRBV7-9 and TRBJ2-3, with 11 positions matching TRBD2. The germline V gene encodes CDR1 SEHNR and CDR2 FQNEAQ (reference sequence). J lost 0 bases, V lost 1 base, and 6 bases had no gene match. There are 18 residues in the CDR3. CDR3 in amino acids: CASSLVPGLAVSTDTQYF. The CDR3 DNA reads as TGTGCCAGCAGCTTAGTCCCGGGACTAGCGGTTAGCACAGATACGCAGTATTTT.

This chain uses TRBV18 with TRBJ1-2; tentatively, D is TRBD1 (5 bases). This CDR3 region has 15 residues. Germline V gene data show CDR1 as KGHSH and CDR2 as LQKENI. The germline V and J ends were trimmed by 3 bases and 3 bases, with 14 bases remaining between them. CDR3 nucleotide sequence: TGTGCCAGCTCACCGGGACGGTTTATAGACTATGGCTACACCTTC. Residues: CASSPGRFIDYGYTF. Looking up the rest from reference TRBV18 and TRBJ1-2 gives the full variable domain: NAGVMQNPRHLVRRRGQEARLRCSPMKGHSHVYWYRQLPEEGLKFMVYLQKENIIDESGMPKERFSAEFPKEGPSILRIQQVVRGDSAAYFCASSPGRFIDYGYTFGSGTRLTVV.

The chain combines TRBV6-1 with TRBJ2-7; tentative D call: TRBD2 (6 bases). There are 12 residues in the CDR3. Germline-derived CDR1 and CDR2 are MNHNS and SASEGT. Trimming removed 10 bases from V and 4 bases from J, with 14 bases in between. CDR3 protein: CAIAGTSYEQYF. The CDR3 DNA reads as TGTGCCATCGCCGGGACTTCTTACGAGCAGTACTTC.

CDR3 sequence: CASLGGGYNEQFF. CDR3 coding DNA: TGCGCCAGCCTAGGGGGCGGTTACAATGAGCAGTTCTTC. This chain uses TRBV10-2 with TRBJ2-1; TRBD1 aligns across 7 bases. Germline V gene data show CDR1 as WSHSY and CDR2 as SAAADI. This CDR3 is built from 13 residues. V shed 8 bases, J shed 4 bases, and the junction held 5 bases outside the gene matches.

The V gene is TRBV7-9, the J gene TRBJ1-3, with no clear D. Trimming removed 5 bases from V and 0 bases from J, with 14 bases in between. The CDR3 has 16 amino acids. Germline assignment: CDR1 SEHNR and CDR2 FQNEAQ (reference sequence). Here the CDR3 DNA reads TGTGCCAGCAGCGATACGCAGTGGAGCTCTGGAAACACCATATATTTT. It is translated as CASSDTQWSSGNTIYF.

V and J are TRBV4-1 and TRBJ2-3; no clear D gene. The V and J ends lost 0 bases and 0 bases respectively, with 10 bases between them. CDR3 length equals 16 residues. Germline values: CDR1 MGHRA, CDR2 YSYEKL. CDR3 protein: CASSQDPGSSTDTQYF. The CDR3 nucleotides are TGCGCCAGCAGCCAAGATCCCGGTTCTAGCACAGATACGCAGTATTTT.

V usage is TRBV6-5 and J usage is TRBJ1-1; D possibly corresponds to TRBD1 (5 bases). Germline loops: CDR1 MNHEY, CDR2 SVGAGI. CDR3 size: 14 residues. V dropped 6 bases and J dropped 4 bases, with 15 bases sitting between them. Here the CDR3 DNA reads TGTGCCAGCAGCCACCGGGGGGTCGGCACTGAAGCTTTCTTT. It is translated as CASSHRGVGTEAFF.

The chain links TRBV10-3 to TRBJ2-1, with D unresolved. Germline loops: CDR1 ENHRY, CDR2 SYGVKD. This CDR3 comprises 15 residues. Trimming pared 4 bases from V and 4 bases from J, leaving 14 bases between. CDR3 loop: CAISVWQGLYNEQFF. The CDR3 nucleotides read TGTGCCATCAGTGTTTGGCAAGGCCTATACAATGAGCAGTTCTTC.

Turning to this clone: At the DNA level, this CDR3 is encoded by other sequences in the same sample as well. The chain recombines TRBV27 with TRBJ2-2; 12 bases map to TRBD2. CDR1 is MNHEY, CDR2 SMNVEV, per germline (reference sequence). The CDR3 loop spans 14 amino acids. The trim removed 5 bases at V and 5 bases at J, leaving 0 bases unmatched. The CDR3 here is CASSGLAGTGELFF. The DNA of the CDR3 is TGTGCCAGCAGTGGACTAGCGGGAACCGGGGAGCTGTTTTTT.

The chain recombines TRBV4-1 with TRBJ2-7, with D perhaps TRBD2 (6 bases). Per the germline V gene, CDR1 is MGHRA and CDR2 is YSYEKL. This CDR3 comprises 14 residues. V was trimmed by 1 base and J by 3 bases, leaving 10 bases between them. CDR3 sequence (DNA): TGCGCCAGCAGCCAAGTGTCGGGGGACTACGAGCAGTACTTC. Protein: CASSQVSGDYEQYF.

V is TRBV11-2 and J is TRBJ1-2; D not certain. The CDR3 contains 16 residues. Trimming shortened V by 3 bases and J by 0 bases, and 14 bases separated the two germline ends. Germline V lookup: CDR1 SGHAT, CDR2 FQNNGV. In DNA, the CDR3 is TGTGCCAGCAGCTTTGGTCCAGCAACAACTAACTATGGCTACACCTTC. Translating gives CASSFGPATTNYGYTF.

The CDR3 region has the DNA TGTGCCAGCAGCTCATACCCCGGAGGTGCATCCGAGCAGTACTTC. Amino acids: CASSSYPGGASEQYF. The chain couples TRBV5-4 to TRBJ2-7; tentative D call: TRBD2 (5 bases). CDR3 length equals 15 residues. Trimming removed 3 bases at V and 6 bases at J, with 19 bases between. CDR1 SGHNT and CDR2 YYREEE come from the germline V gene (reference sequence).

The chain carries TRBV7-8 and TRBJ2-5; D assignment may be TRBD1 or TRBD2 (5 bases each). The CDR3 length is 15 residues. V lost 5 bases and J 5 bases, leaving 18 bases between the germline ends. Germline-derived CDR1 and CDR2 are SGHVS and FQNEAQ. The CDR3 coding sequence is TGTGCCAGCAGCCACGGGGAATACTACAGGGAGACCCAGTACTTC. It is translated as CASSHGEYYRETQYF.

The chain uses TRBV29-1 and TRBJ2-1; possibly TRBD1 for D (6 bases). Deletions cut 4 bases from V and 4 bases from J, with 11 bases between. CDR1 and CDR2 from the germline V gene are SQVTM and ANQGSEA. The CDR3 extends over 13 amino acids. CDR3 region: CSVVNREYNEQFF. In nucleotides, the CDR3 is TGCAGCGTTGTAAACAGGGAATACAATGAGCAGTTCTTC.

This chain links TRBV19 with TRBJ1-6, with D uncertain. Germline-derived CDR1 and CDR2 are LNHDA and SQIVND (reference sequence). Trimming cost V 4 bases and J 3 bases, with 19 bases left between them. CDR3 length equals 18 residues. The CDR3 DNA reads TGTGCCAGTAGTAATGGATGGACCCTAAGCGGCTATAATTCACCCCTCCACTTT. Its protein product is CASSNGWTLSGYNSPLHF. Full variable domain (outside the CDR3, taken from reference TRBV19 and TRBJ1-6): DGGITQSPKYLFRKEGQNVTLSCEQNLNHDAMYWYRQDPGQGLRLIYYSQIVNDFQKGDIAEGYSVSREKKESFPLTVTSAQKNPTAFYLCASSNGWTLSGYNSPLHFGNGTRLTVT.

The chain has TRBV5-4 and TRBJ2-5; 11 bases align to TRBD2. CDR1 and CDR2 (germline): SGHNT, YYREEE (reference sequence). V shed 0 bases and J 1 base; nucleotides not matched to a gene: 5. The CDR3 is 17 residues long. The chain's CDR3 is CASSLELAGGPQETQYF. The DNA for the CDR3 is TGTGCCAGCAGCTTGGAATTAGCGGGAGGGCCCCAAGAGACCCAGTACTTC.

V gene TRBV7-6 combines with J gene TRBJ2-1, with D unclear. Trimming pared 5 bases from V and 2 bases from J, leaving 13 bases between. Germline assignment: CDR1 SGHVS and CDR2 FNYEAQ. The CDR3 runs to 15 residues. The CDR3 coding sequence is TGTGCCAGCAGCCGCAGGAGACTGACCTACAATGAGCAGTTCTTC. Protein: CASSRRRLTYNEQFF.

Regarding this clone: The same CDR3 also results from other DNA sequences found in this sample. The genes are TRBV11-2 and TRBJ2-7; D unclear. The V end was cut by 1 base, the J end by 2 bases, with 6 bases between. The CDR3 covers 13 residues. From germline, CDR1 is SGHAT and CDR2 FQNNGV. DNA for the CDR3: TGTGCCAGCAGCTTAGGGAGTACCTACGAGCAGTACTTC. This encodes CASSLGSTYEQYF.

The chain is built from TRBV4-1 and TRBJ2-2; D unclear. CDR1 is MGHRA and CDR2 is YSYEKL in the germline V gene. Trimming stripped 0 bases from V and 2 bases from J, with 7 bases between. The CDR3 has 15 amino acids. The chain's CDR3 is CASSQEPANTGELFF. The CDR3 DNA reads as TGCGCCAGCAGCCAAGAACCAGCAAACACCGGGGAGCTGTTTTTT.

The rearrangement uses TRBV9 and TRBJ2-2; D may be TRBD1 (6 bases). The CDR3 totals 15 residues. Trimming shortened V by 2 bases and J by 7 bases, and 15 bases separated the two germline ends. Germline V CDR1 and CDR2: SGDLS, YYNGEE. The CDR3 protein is CASSVGLEGDGELFF. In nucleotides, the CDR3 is TGTGCCAGCAGCGTGGGCTTAGAGGGGGACGGGGAGCTGTTTTTT.

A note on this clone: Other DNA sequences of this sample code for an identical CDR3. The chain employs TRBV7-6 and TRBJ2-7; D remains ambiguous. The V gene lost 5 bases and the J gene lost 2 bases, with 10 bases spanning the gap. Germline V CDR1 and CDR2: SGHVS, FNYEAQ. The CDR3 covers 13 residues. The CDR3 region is CASSEGTAYEQYF. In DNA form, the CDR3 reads TGTGCCAGCAGCGAAGGCACCGCCTACGAGCAGTACTTC. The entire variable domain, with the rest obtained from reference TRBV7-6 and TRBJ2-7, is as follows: GAGVSQSPRYKVTKRGQDVALRCDPISGHVSLYWYRQALGQGPEFLTYFNYEAQQDKSGLPNDRFSAERPEGSISTLTIQRTEQRDSAMYRCASSEGTAYEQYFGPGTRLTVT.

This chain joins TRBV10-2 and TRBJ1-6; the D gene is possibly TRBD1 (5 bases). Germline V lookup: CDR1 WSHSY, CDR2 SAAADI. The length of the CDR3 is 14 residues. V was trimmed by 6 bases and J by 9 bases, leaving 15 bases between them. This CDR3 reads CASSPDISSSPLHF. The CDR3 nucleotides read TGCGCCAGCAGCCCGGACATCTCCAGTTCACCCCTCCACTTT.

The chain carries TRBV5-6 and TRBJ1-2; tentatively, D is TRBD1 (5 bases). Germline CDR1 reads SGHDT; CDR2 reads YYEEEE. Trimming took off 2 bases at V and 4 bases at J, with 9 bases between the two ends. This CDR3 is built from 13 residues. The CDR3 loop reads CASSFPGAYGYTF. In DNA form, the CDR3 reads TGTGCCAGCAGCTTCCCCGGGGCCTATGGCTACACCTTC.

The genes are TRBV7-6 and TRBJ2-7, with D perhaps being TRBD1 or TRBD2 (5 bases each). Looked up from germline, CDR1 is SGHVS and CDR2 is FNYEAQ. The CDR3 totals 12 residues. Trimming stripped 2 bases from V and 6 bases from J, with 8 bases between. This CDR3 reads CASSLKGTEQYF. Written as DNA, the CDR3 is TGTGCCAGCAGCTTAAAGGGGACCGAGCAGTACTTC.